This TCR beta chain was observed in a study of siplizumab effects on memory and regulatory T cells. Study results and caveats: Memory cells seemed less diverse than naive T cells, which also seemed major contributors to the alloresponse.

Sequenced by immunoSEQ multiplex PCR; TCRdb stores in-frame clones only, minus some. The repertoire holds more than 95,000 clones, 90% to 95% seen once, with roughly 1.7% in the top ten. A word on this clone: Its specificity is not known.

CDR1 is SGHKS, CDR2 YYEKEE, per germline (reference sequence). V trimming: 4 bases; J trimming: 5 bases; junction bases outside the gene matches: 12. The CDR3 extends over 15 amino acids. The rearrangement uses TRBV5-5 and TRBJ2-7; 7 bases are shared with TRBD2. Input material: non-Treg CD4+ T cells sorted from blood. This TCR was recovered from a human donor in good health. The chain's CDR3 is CASSPPGGSGNEQYF. CDR3 nucleotide sequence: TGTGCCAGCAGCCCCCCTGGCGGGAGTGGAAACGAGCAGTACTTC.